The rows below give T cell receptor beta chains drawn from one sample of a study of CD8+ T cells in alopecia areata. The assay was immunoSEQ multiplex PCR, and TCRdb's table has in-frame clones only and misses some. The sample carries under 150,000 clones, approximately 60% recorded once. This sample comprised CD4+ T cells sorted from blood, obtained at week 4, from a patient treated with tofacitinib. All receptors come from a human donor with alopecia areata. CDR3s include the opening cysteine and the closing phenylalanine or tryptophan. The D gene is left open where the match is weak. Clone size is shown for a subset of rows, as once, few, many or a class of expanded clone.

v_call: TRBV5-1
d_call: TRBD2
j_call: TRBJ2-7
clone_size: NA
cdr3_nt: TGCGCCAGCAGCGGCGGGGGCTCCTACGAGCAGTACTTC
cdr3_aa: CASSGGGSYEQYF

v_call: TRBV5-4
d_call: NA
j_call: TRBJ2-1
clone_size: NA
cdr3_nt: TGTGCCAGCAGCTCTCAACGTCGGAATGAGCAGTTCTTC
cdr3_aa: CASSSQRRNEQFF

v_call: TRBV15
d_call: NA
j_call: TRBJ1-5
clone_size: NA
cdr3_nt: TGTGCCACCACTAATGGGGGCAACAATCAGCCCCAGCATTTT
cdr3_aa: CATTNGGNNQPQHF

v_call: TRBV29-1
d_call: NA
j_call: TRBJ1-1
clone_size: NA
cdr3_nt: TGCAGCGTTGATAAGGGTAGGAGGGCTGAAGCTTTCTTT
cdr3_aa: CSVDKGRRAEAFF

v_call: TRBV7-2
d_call: NA
j_call: TRBJ2-7
clone_size: NA
cdr3_nt: TGTGCCAGCAGCTTACCGAGCTCCTACGAGCAGTACTTC
cdr3_aa: CASSLPSSYEQYF

v_call: TRBV29-1
d_call: TRBD1
j_call: TRBJ1-2
clone_size: NA
cdr3_nt: TGCAGCACGCAGACAGGGGACTATGGCTACACCTTC
cdr3_aa: CSTQTGDYGYTF

v_call: TRBV6-6
d_call: NA
j_call: TRBJ2-3
clone_size: few
cdr3_nt: TGTGCCACCCGGGACTGGGGCACAGATACGCAGTATTTT
cdr3_aa: CATRDWGTDTQYF

v_call: TRBV10-3
d_call: TRBD1
j_call: TRBJ1-5
clone_size: few
cdr3_nt: TGTGCCATCAGTGAGACAGGACAGGTCAATCAGCCCCAGCATTTT
cdr3_aa: CAISETGQVNQPQHF

v_call: TRBV6-1
d_call: NA
j_call: TRBJ1-2
clone_size: few
cdr3_nt: TGTGCCAGCGGTCGGGGACCTTATGGCTACACCTTC
cdr3_aa: CASGRGPYGYTF

v_call: TRBV19
d_call: NA
j_call: TRBJ2-5
clone_size: few
cdr3_nt: TGTGCCAGTAGTTTCGATGGGGAGACCCAGTACTTC
cdr3_aa: CASSFDGETQYF

v_call: TRBV29-1
d_call: NA
j_call: TRBJ2-3
clone_size: few
cdr3_nt: TGCAGCGGCACGAAGGCAGATACGCAGTATTTT
cdr3_aa: CSGTKADTQYF

v_call: TRBV28
d_call: TRBD1
j_call: TRBJ2-7
clone_size: NA
cdr3_nt: TGTGCCAGCAGTCGGGACAGAGTCGAGCAGTACTTC
cdr3_aa: CASSRDRVEQYF

v_call: TRBV6-5
d_call: NA
j_call: TRBJ1-2
clone_size: NA
cdr3_nt: TGTGCCAGCAGCCCTGGGTCCAACTATGGCTACACCTTC
cdr3_aa: CASSPGSNYGYTF

v_call: TRBV7-2
d_call: TRBD2
j_call: TRBJ2-7
clone_size: NA
cdr3_nt: TGTGCCAGCAGCTTAGCGGCACTAGCGGGGATCCACGAGCAGTACTTC
cdr3_aa: CASSLAALAGIHEQYF

v_call: TRBV30
d_call: TRBD2
j_call: TRBJ2-1
clone_size: NA
cdr3_nt: TGTGCCTGGAGTGAGTTGACTAGCGGGAGACGGGGTGAGCAGTTCTTC
cdr3_aa: CAWSELTSGRRGEQFF

v_call: TRBV5-4
d_call: TRBD2
j_call: TRBJ2-2
clone_size: NA
cdr3_nt: TGTGCCAGCAGATATAGCGGGGGGACCGGGGAGCTGTTTTTT
cdr3_aa: CASRYSGGTGELFF

v_call: TRBV30
d_call: NA
j_call: TRBJ1-2
clone_size: NA
cdr3_nt: TGTGCCTTAACTCCGGGAGTAAGGAGTTATGGCTACACCTTC
cdr3_aa: CALTPGVRSYGYTF

v_call: TRBV29-1
d_call: NA
j_call: TRBJ1-4
clone_size: NA
cdr3_nt: TGCAGCGCGGGTGCAACTAATGAAAAACTGTTTTTT
cdr3_aa: CSAGATNEKLFF

v_call: TRBV29-1
d_call: TRBD1
j_call: TRBJ1-1
clone_size: NA
cdr3_nt: TGCAGCTCCGTACAGGGGCCGAACACTGAAGCTTTCTTT
cdr3_aa: CSSVQGPNTEAFF

v_call: TRBV2
d_call: TRBD1
j_call: TRBJ1-5
clone_size: NA
cdr3_nt: TGTGCCAGCAGGGGGGACAGGGTAAATAATCAGCCCCAGCATTTT
cdr3_aa: CASRGDRVNNQPQHF

v_call: TRBV27
d_call: NA
j_call: TRBJ1-1
clone_size: few
cdr3_nt: TGTGCCAGCAGTTCACCTCAGGGGATGAACACTGAAGCTTTCTTT
cdr3_aa: CASSSPQGMNTEAFF

v_call: TRBV23-1
d_call: NA
j_call: TRBJ2-7
clone_size: NA
cdr3_nt: TGCGCCAGCAGTCAATCCCGACAGGATCACTACGAGCAGTACTTC
cdr3_aa: CASSQSRQDHYEQYF

v_call: TRBV19
d_call: NA
j_call: TRBJ2-7
clone_size: few
cdr3_nt: TGTGCCAGTTCCCAACGCAGGGGGGCCTACGAGCAGTACTTC
cdr3_aa: CASSQRRGAYEQYF

v_call: TRBV29-1
d_call: NA
j_call: TRBJ2-1
clone_size: few
cdr3_nt: TGCAGCGTTGATCACGGGGACACGAGGAATGAGCAGTTCTTC
cdr3_aa: CSVDHGDTRNEQFF

v_call: TRBV30
d_call: NA
j_call: TRBJ2-5
clone_size: NA
cdr3_nt: TGTGCCTGGAGGTCCCCGGGACAACCTTTAAGGGCCCAGTACTTC
cdr3_aa: CAWRSPGQPLRAQYF

v_call: TRBV30
d_call: NA
j_call: TRBJ1-4
clone_size: NA
cdr3_nt: TGTGCCTGGAATTTGGGGGCGTTTGAAAAACTGTTTTTT
cdr3_aa: CAWNLGAFEKLFF

v_call: TRBV7-9
d_call: NA
j_call: TRBJ2-7
clone_size: few
cdr3_nt: TGTGCCAGCAGCTTACCCTCAGTCTACGAGCAGTACTTC
cdr3_aa: CASSLPSVYEQYF

v_call: TRBV5-1
d_call: NA
j_call: TRBJ2-5
clone_size: NA
cdr3_nt: TGCGCCAGCAGCTTGGAAGGGATGGAAGAGACCCAGTACTTC
cdr3_aa: CASSLEGMEETQYF

v_call: TRBV10-3
d_call: NA
j_call: TRBJ2-7
clone_size: NA
cdr3_nt: TGTGCCATCAGGCAAAACAGGGAATCGGGCGAGCAGTACTTC
cdr3_aa: CAIRQNRESGEQYF

v_call: TRBV5-4
d_call: TRBD2
j_call: TRBJ2-1
clone_size: NA
cdr3_nt: TGTGCCAGCAGCCCTGGGGCGGGGGAGTACAATGAGCAGTTCTTC
cdr3_aa: CASSPGAGEYNEQFF

v_call: TRBV7-9
d_call: TRBD1
j_call: TRBJ1-5
clone_size: NA
cdr3_nt: TGTGCCAGCAGCTTAACTTCATCAGGGGGGGGCAATCAGCCCCAGCATTTT
cdr3_aa: CASSLTSSGGGNQPQHF

v_call: TRBV2
d_call: NA
j_call: TRBJ2-3
clone_size: NA
cdr3_nt: TGTGCCAGCAGTGAGTTGGTGGGCAGCACAGATACGCAGTATTTT
cdr3_aa: CASSELVGSTDTQYF

v_call: TRBV2
d_call: NA
j_call: TRBJ2-3
clone_size: NA
cdr3_nt: TGTGCCAGCAGTGACACAGGGCAGGATACGCAGTATTTT
cdr3_aa: CASSDTGQDTQYF

v_call: TRBV4-1
d_call: NA
j_call: TRBJ2-3
clone_size: NA
cdr3_nt: TGCGCCAGCAGCCAAGGGAACGAGGTTACGCAGTATTTT
cdr3_aa: CASSQGNEVTQYF

v_call: TRBV6-1
d_call: TRBD2
j_call: TRBJ2-7
clone_size: few
cdr3_nt: TGTGCCAGCAGTGAAAGGAGTAGCGGGGGGATCTACGAGCAGTACTTC
cdr3_aa: CASSERSSGGIYEQYF

v_call: TRBV29-1
d_call: NA
j_call: TRBJ1-2
clone_size: NA
cdr3_nt: TGCAGCGTTGAAGGTACCGAGGACGTTTGGGGCTACACCTTC
cdr3_aa: CSVEGTEDVWGYTF

v_call: TRBV7-2
d_call: NA
j_call: TRBJ1-1
clone_size: NA
cdr3_nt: TGTGCCAGCAGCTTAGAGCGTGAAGGAGCTTTCTTT
cdr3_aa: CASSLEREGAFF

v_call: TRBV15
d_call: NA
j_call: TRBJ1-4
clone_size: NA
cdr3_nt: TGTGCCACCAGCACAAAGACAGACAAACTGTTTTTT
cdr3_aa: CATSTKTDKLFF

v_call: TRBV7-3
d_call: TRBD1
j_call: TRBJ2-7
clone_size: few
cdr3_nt: TGTGCCAGCAGCCTAGGGACAGGCGATAACTACGAGCAGTACTTC
cdr3_aa: CASSLGTGDNYEQYF

v_call: TRBV5-1
d_call: TRBD1
j_call: TRBJ1-2
clone_size: NA
cdr3_nt: TGCGCCAGCAGCTTGACGGGACAGGACTTTAACTATGGCTACACCTTC
cdr3_aa: CASSLTGQDFNYGYTF

v_call: TRBV29-1
d_call: NA
j_call: TRBJ2-3
clone_size: few
cdr3_nt: TGCAGCGTTGAAAAGAGCCTAGGTGCAGATACGCAGTATTTT
cdr3_aa: CSVEKSLGADTQYF

v_call: TRBV11-2
d_call: NA
j_call: TRBJ2-7
clone_size: NA
cdr3_nt: TGTGCCAGCAGCTCATTGTCCTACGAGCAGTACTTC
cdr3_aa: CASSSLSYEQYF

v_call: TRBV20-1
d_call: TRBD1
j_call: TRBJ2-5
clone_size: NA
cdr3_nt: TGCAGTGCTCAGACAGGGGTAACCCAGTACTTC
cdr3_aa: CSAQTGVTQYF